One and the same sample provided the 18 T cell receptor beta chains below, sequenced in a study of OX40 agonist ivuxolimab in advanced cancers. Here immunoSEQ multiplex PCR was the method, and the copy in TCRdb shows in-frame clones only, minus some. The sample contains about 77,000 clones, about 90% of which appear only once. The sample was CD4+ or CD8+ T cells sorted from blood, taken in a trial of the OX40 agonist ivuxolimab. All receptors come from an adult with an advanced solid tumor such as melanoma, head and neck, liver or kidney cancer.

The chain is built from TRBV7-2 and TRBJ2-7; D is possibly TRBD1 (6 bases). V was clipped by 5 bases and J by 7 bases, with 15 bases between them. The CDR3 sequence is 13 residues long. CDR1 and CDR2 from the germline V gene are SGHTA and FQGNSA. The CDR3 DNA reads TGTGCCAGCAGCACTCGACAGGACTTGGAGCAGTACTTC. Its translation is CASSTRQDLEQYF.

This chain uses TRBV9 with TRBJ2-3; D may be TRBD2 (5 bases). Trimming removed 0 bases from V and 7 bases from J, with 15 bases in between. From germline, CDR1 is SGDLS and CDR2 YYNGEE. The CDR3 runs 15 residues. In DNA form, the CDR3 reads TGTGCCAGCAGCGTAGGCGGGCCCGCCTATAATACGCAGTATTTT. Translating gives CASSVGGPAYNTQYF. Full variable domain (missing parts from reference TRBV9 and TRBJ2-3): DSGVTQTPKHLITATGQRVTLRCSPRSGDLSVYWYQQSLDQGLQFLIQYYNGEERAKGNILERFSAQQFPDLHSELNLSSLELGDSALYFCASSVGGPAYNTQYFGPGTRLTVL.

The V gene is TRBV28, the J gene TRBJ2-5; 10 bases agree with TRBD1. The CDR3 has 15 residues. V lost 4 bases and J lost 3; bases outside the gene matches: 5. Per germline, CDR1 MDHEN and CDR2 SYDVKM. CDR3 sequence (DNA): TGTGCCAGCAGTTCTCCGGGACAGGGGAAAGAGACCCAGTACTTC. Protein: CASSSPGQGKETQYF.

The chain carries TRBV20-1 and TRBJ1-1; D unclear. From germline, CDR1 is DFQATT and CDR2 SNEGSKA (reference sequence). The CDR3 covers 11 residues. Trimming removed 3 bases at V and 9 bases at J, with 11 bases between. The CDR3 sequence is CSASPFRKAFF. The CDR3, as DNA: TGCAGTGCTAGTCCGTTCAGGAAAGCTTTCTTT.

The chain carries TRBV5-4 and TRBJ2-7; 7 bases align to TRBD1. The CDR3 extends over 13 amino acids. The germline gives CDR1 SGHNT, CDR2 YYREEE (reference sequence). J lost 5 bases, V lost 6 bases, and 8 bases had no gene match. CDR3 bases: TGTGCCAGCAACCACCGGGACAGAGACGAGCAGTACTTC. It translates to CASNHRDRDEQYF. The full variable domain, with the rest looked up from reference TRBV5-4 and TRBJ2-7, is ETGVTQSPTHLIKTRGQQVTLRCSSQSGHNTVSWYQQALGQGPQFIFQYYREEENGRGNFPPRFSGLQFPNYSSELNVNALELDDSALYLCASNHRDRDEQYFGPGTRLTVT.

The J gene is TRBJ2-7, the V gene TRBV6-6; 8 bases align to TRBD2. There are 15 residues in the CDR3. Germline V gene lookup returns CDR1 MNHNY and CDR2 SVGAGI (reference sequence). V lost 7 bases and J lost 5; bases outside the gene matches: 13. The CDR3 here is CASNRQAGEAHEQYF. The CDR3 DNA reads TGTGCCAGCAACAGACAAGCGGGAGAGGCCCACGAGCAGTACTTC.

V and J are TRBV19 and TRBJ1-5, with 9 bases identical to TRBD1. The V segment lost 5 bases and the J segment 6 bases; nucleotides outside the gene matches: 5. Germline V gene sequence: CDR1 LNHDA, CDR2 SQIVND (reference sequence). This CDR3 is built from 14 residues. The CDR3 nucleotides are TGTGCCAGTAGTCGCGGACAGGGGATTCAGCCCCAGCATTTT. Translation gives CASSRGQGIQPQHF.

The chain employs TRBV28 and TRBJ2-7; 7 bases align to TRBD1. The CDR3 covers 14 residues. In germline, CDR1 is MDHEN, CDR2 SYDVKM. The trim removed 8 bases at V and 5 bases at J, leaving 12 bases unmatched. For the CDR3, the DNA is TGTGCCAGCGGATCGGCCGGGACAGCGAACGAGCAGTACTTC. Encoded protein: CASGSAGTANEQYF.

This chain uses TRBV7-2 with TRBJ2-5; D remains ambiguous. The CDR3 spans 13 residues. The germline gives CDR1 SGHTA, CDR2 FQGNSA. The V end was cut by 1 base, the J end by 2 bases, with 5 bases between. In DNA form, the CDR3 reads TGTGCCAGCAGCTTAGTCCAGCAAGAGACCCAGTACTTC. It codes for CASSLVQQETQYF.

The V call is TRBV5-1, the J call TRBJ1-2; D ambiguous. Germline V gene lookup returns CDR1 SGHRS and CDR2 YFSETQ. This CDR3 has 13 amino acids. V was trimmed by 5 bases and J by 3 bases, leaving 11 bases between them. CDR3 sequence reads: CASRQVSDYGYTF. CDR3 coding DNA: TGCGCCAGCAGGCAGGTTTCTGACTATGGCTACACCTTC.

The chain combines TRBV9 with TRBJ1-4; D not resolved. Germline CDR1 and CDR2: SGDLS and YYNGEE. Trimming removed 4 bases from V and 13 bases from J, with 11 bases in between. There are 11 residues in the CDR3. CDR3 DNA: TGTGCCAGCAGCCCGGGAACCGCACTGTTTTTT. This encodes CASSPGTALFF.

The V call is TRBV29-1, the J call TRBJ2-3; TRBD2 is a possible D gene (6 bases). Trimming left V 1 base short and J 4 bases short, with 15 bases between. Germline CDR1 reads SQVTM; CDR2 reads ANQGSEA. The CDR3 has 15 amino acids. Written as DNA, the CDR3 is TGCAGCGTTGAAGGGAGGGACGGGGTTGCAGATACGCAGTATTTT. It yields the protein CSVEGRDGVADTQYF.

The CDR3 loop reads CASSFTGVYSNQPQHF. CDR3 nucleotides: TGTGCCAGCAGTTTCACGGGGGTATATAGCAATCAGCCCCAGCATTTT. The chain recombines TRBV28 with TRBJ1-5; a possible D gene is TRBD1 (5 bases). Trimming cost V 3 bases and J 0 bases, with 12 bases left between them. Per the germline V gene, CDR1 is MDHEN and CDR2 is SYDVKM. This CDR3 contains 16 residues.

The V and J genes are TRBV6-5 and TRBJ1-2; D remains unclear. V gave up 7 bases and J gave up 3 bases, with 18 bases separating them. This CDR3 is 15 amino acids long. Germline CDR1 and CDR2: MNHEY and SVGAGI. This CDR3 is CASTSPGALYYGYTF. The CDR3, as DNA: TGTGCCAGCACCTCCCCCGGAGCCCTCTACTATGGCTACACCTTC.

V and J are TRBV7-9 and TRBJ1-2, with TRBD1 matching 9 bases. After removal of 4 bases from V and 2 bases from J, the junction contained 17 bases not matched to a gene. The CDR3 is 19 residues long. In germline, CDR1 is SEHNR, CDR2 FQNEAQ (reference sequence). The CDR3 nucleotides are TGTGCCAGCAGCTCCATTATGGTCCGGACAGGGGAGTCGAACTATGGCTACACCTTC. Protein product: CASSSIMVRTGESNYGYTF.

This sequence joins TRBV5-1 and TRBJ2-4, with TRBD2 matching over 12 bases. CDR1 and CDR2 (germline): SGHRS, YFSETQ. This CDR3 has 16 amino acids. V shed 0 bases, J shed 8 bases, and the junction held 6 bases outside the gene matches. CDR3: CASSLVASGGAYIQYF. CDR3 bases: TGCGCCAGCAGCTTGGTGGCTAGCGGGGGGGCGTACATTCAGTACTTC.

V and J are TRBV4-2 and TRBJ2-7; D is possibly TRBD2 (6 bases). V was trimmed by 4 bases and J by 5 bases, leaving 9 bases between them. CDR1 is LGHNA and CDR2 is YNFKEQ in the germline V gene. CDR3 length equals 12 residues. In nucleotides, the CDR3 is TGTGCCAGCAGCCGGGGACTTCACGAGCAGTACTTC. Protein product: CASSRGLHEQYF.

The genes are TRBV6-5 and TRBJ2-7; 7 bases map to TRBD1. This CDR3 is built from 15 residues. J lost 9 bases, V lost 0 bases, and 11 bases had no gene match. Germline V CDR1 and CDR2: MNHEY, SVGAGI. The CDR3 is CASSYSGDRPDGQYF. The DNA for the CDR3 is TGTGCCAGCAGTTACTCGGGGGACAGACCTGACGGGCAGTACTTC.